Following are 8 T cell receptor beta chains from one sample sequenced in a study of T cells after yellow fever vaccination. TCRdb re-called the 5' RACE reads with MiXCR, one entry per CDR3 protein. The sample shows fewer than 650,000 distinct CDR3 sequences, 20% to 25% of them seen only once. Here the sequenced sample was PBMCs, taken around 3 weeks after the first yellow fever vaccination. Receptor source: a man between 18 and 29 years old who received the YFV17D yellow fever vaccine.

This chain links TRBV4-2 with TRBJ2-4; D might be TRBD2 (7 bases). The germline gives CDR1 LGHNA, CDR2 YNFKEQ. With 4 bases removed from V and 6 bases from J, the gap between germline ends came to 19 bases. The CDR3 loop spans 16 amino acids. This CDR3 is CASSPNAGAQGNIQYF. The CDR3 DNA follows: TGTGCCAGCAGCCCCAATGCGGGGGCACAGGGAAACATTCAGTACTTC.

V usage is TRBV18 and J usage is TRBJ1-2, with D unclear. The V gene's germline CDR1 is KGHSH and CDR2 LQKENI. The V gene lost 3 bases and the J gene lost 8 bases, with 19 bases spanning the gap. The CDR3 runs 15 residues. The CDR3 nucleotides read TGTGCCAGCTCACCCCGTGGTAAAGGGTCGGGCGGCTACACCTTC. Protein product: CASSPRGKGSGGYTF.

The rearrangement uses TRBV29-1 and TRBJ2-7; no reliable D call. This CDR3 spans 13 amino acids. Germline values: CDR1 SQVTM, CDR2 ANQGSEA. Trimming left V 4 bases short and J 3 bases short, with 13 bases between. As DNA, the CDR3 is TGCAGCGTTGTATATTCGGGCCGCTACGAGCAGTACTTC. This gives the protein CSVVYSGRYEQYF.

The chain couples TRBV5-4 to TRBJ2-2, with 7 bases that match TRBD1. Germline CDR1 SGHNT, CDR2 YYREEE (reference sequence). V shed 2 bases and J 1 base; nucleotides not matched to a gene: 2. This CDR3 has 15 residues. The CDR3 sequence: CASSLQGMNTGELFF. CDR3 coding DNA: TGTGCCAGCAGCTTACAGGGGATGAACACCGGGGAGCTGTTTTTT.

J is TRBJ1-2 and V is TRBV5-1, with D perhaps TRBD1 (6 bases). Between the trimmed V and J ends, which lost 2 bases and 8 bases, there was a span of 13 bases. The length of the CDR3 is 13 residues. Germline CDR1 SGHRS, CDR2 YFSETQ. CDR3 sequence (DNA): TGCGCCAGCAGCTTATCGGGGGCTGAAGGCTACACCTTC. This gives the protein CASSLSGAEGYTF.

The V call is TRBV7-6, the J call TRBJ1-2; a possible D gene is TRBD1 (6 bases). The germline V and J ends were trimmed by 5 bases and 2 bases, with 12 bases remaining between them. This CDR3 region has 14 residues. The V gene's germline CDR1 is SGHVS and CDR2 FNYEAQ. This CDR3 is CASSLGHMNYGYTF. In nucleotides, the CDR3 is TGTGCCAGCAGCCTGGGACACATGAACTATGGCTACACCTTC.

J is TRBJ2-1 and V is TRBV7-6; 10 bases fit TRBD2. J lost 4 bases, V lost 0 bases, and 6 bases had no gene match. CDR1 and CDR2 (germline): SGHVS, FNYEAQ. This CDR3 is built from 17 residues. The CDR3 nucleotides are TGTGCCAGCAGCTTAGCGCCTAGCGGGGGTCGTTACAATGAGCAGTTCTTC. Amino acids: CASSLAPSGGRYNEQFF.

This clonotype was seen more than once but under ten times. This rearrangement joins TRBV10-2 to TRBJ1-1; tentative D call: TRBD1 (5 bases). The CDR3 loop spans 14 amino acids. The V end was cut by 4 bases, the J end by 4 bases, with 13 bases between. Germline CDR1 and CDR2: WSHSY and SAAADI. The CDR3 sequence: CASSVGQPPTEAFF. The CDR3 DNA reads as TGCGCCAGCAGTGTAGGACAACCTCCCACTGAAGCTTTCTTT.